This T cell receptor beta chain was retrieved from a study of T-cell reconstitution after alpha-beta-depleted transplantation in children. Study results and caveats: At around two months after transplant, the alpha-beta T cells were reportedly derived from several hundred expanded clones that came from non-depleted graft cells. Among T cells one year after transplant, newly produced cells accounted for most counts and diversity.

This clonotype was found many times. Its target is unknown. The CDR3 totals 11 residues. Looked up from germline, CDR1 is SGHAT and CDR2 is FQNNGV. V was cut by 5 bases and J by 6 bases, with 6 bases left in between. This sample's TCRbeta library carried unique molecular identifier barcodes. TCRdb itself ran the PCR reads through MiXCR, one entry per CDR3 protein. The sample records 330,000 or so distinct CDR3 sequences, 10% being singletons. The sequencing used PBMCs, collected before TCRalphabeta/CD19-depleted stem cell transplant. The genes are TRBV11-2 and TRBJ2-3, with no clear D. The receptor was derived from a boy in the first two years of life with acute myeloid leukemia, due to receive a stem cell transplant. The CDR3, as DNA: TGTGCCAGCAGCCAAGAGGATACGCAGTATTTT. Protein product: CASSQEDTQYF.